This T cell receptor beta chain stems from a study of early T cells in non-severe SARS-CoV-2 infection. Unique molecular identifiers were affixed to single, distinct cDNA molecules. TCRdb fed the 5' RACE reads into MiXCR, producing one record per CDR3 protein. The sample has approximately 83,000 distinct CDR3 sequences, around an eighth seen once. The germline V gene encodes CDR1 SQVTM and CDR2 ANQGSEA. This CDR3 has 15 amino acids. V dropped 4 bases and J dropped 7 bases, with 17 bases sitting between them. This clonotype was sampled from an adult who was a healthcare worker with PCR-confirmed SARS-CoV-2 infection or an uninfected control (not recorded which). Sequencing was carried out using whole blood. The rearrangement uses TRBV29-1 and TRBJ1-6, with a tentative D call TRBD1 (6 bases). For the CDR3, the DNA is TGCAGCGTTGCGCTTTCGGACAGCCTAAATTCACCCCTCCACTTT. It is translated as CSVALSDSLNSPLHF.